A single sample is the source of the 12 T cell receptor beta chains below, sequenced in a study of blood T cell repertoires in COVID-19. Data came from immunoSEQ multiplex PCR; TCRdb stores just in-frame clones and leaves some out. The data hold around 200,000 clones, with roughly 75% observed a single time. Sequencing input: peripheral blood. The receptors derive from an older woman with acute or convalescent COVID-19.

The chain carries TRBV2 and TRBJ1-2; the match to TRBD1 covers 9 bases. CDR3 length equals 14 residues. Losses at the gene ends were 5 bases for V and 6 bases for J; bases not matched to a gene: 7. CDR1 and CDR2 from the germline V gene are SNHLY and FYNNEI. CDR3 sequence: CASSPGTGSNGYTF. In DNA, the CDR3 is TGTGCCAGCAGTCCCGGGACAGGGTCTAATGGCTACACCTTC.

This clone appeared many times. The same CDR3 also results from other DNA sequences found in this sample. The chain recombines TRBV6-6 with TRBJ1-3; D is unclear. This CDR3 is 15 amino acids long. Trimming removed 7 bases at V and 0 bases at J, with 13 bases between. From germline, CDR1 is MNHNY and CDR2 SVGAGI (reference sequence). CDR3 DNA sequence: TGTGCCAGCATGTATCTAGGGAGCTCTGGAAACACCATATATTTT. Amino acid sequence: CASMYLGSSGNTIYF.

The chain employs TRBV11-3 and TRBJ2-5, with D hard to call. Germline V gene data show CDR1 as SGHNT and CDR2 as YENEEA. V lost 5 bases, J lost 7 bases, and 14 bases lay in between. This CDR3 region has 13 residues. CDR3: CASSPNYLGTQYF. Written as DNA, the CDR3 is TGTGCCAGCAGCCCCAACTACCTTGGGACCCAGTACTTC.

This chain connects TRBV28 to TRBJ2-5, with D perhaps matching TRBD2 (6 bases). Deletions cut 5 bases from V and 2 bases from J, with 12 bases between. Germline-derived CDR1 and CDR2 are MDHEN and SYDVKM. There are 14 residues in the CDR3. The CDR3 sequence is CASSPRRGQETQYF. CDR3 sequence (DNA): TGTGCCAGCAGTCCTCGACGGGGGCAAGAGACCCAGTACTTC. Supplemented by reference TRBV28 and TRBJ2-5, the full variable domain reads DVKVTQSSRYLVKRTGEKVFLECVQDMDHENMFWYRQDPGLGLRLIYFSYDVKMKEKGDIPEGYSVSREKKERFSLILESASTNQTSMYLCASSPRRGQETQYFGPGTRLLVL.

There are a few counts of this clone. This rearrangement joins TRBV28 to TRBJ2-1; D is possibly TRBD2 (6 bases). The germline V gene has CDR1 MDHEN and CDR2 SYDVKM. The CDR3 totals 16 residues. The V end was cut by 6 bases, the J end by 0 bases, with 15 bases between. The DNA for the CDR3 is TGTGCCAGCAGAGGATCTAGCGCCAGCTCCTACAATGAGCAGTTCTTC. It translates to CASRGSSASSYNEQFF.

The chain's CDR3 is CASSLASQRERNEQFF. The CDR3 nucleotides are TGTGCCAGCAGCTTAGCTTCCCAGCGGGAGAGGAATGAGCAGTTCTTC. The chain carries TRBV7-2 and TRBJ2-1, with 8 bases that match TRBD2. This CDR3 contains 16 residues. V was clipped by 0 bases and J by 7 bases; unmatched bases: 8. Germline CDR1 is SGHTA and CDR2 is FQGNSA.

The J gene is TRBJ1-4, the V gene TRBV28; 10 bases fit TRBD1. The CDR3 consists of 15 residues. V trimming: 4 bases; J trimming: 9 bases; junction bases outside the gene matches: 8. The germline V gene encodes CDR1 MDHEN and CDR2 SYDVKM. The CDR3 spells CASSSGTGAVQKLFF. CDR3 nucleotides: TGTGCCAGCAGTTCCGGGACAGGGGCTGTCCAAAAACTGTTTTTT. Full variable domain (missing parts from reference TRBV28 and TRBJ1-4): DVKVTQSSRYLVKRTGEKVFLECVQDMDHENMFWYRQDPGLGLRLIYFSYDVKMKEKGDIPEGYSVSREKKERFSLILESASTNQTSMYLCASSSGTGAVQKLFFGSGTQLSVL.

This sequence joins TRBV7-3 and TRBJ1-4; 7 bases are shared with TRBD1. Germline loops: CDR1 SGHTA, CDR2 FQGTGA. V was pared by 5 bases and J by 8 bases, with 8 bases of the junction left unmatched. There are 14 residues in the CDR3. The DNA of the CDR3 is TGTGCCAGCAGCCTACAAGACAGGGACGAAAAACTGTTTTTT. The encoded protein is CASSLQDRDEKLFF.

The rearrangement links TRBV6-5 to TRBJ1-1; TRBD1 matches 8 bases. CDR1 MNHEY and CDR2 SVGAGI come from the germline V gene. J gave up 4 bases and V 4 bases, and 11 bases lay outside the gene matches. CDR3 size: 16 residues. The CDR3 DNA follows: TGTGCCAGCAGTTTTCCATCAGGGGGCGCGGTCACTGAAGCTTTCTTT. Translated, it gives CASSFPSGGAVTEAFF.

This chain links TRBV5-1 with TRBJ2-1, with D possibly being TRBD2 (7 bases). Trimming cost V 4 bases and J 7 bases, with 18 bases left between them. The CDR3 covers 15 residues. CDR1 and CDR2 (germline): SGHRS, YFSETQ. CDR3 in amino acids: CASSGRGSVENEQFF. The CDR3 coding sequence is TGCGCCAGCAGCGGGAGGGGGAGCGTGGAAAATGAGCAGTTCTTC. The whole variable domain, remainder taken from reference TRBV5-1 and TRBJ2-1, is KAGVTQTPRYLIKTRGQQVTLSCSPISGHRSVSWYQQTPGQGLQFLFEYFSETQRNKGNFPGRFSGRQFSNSRSEMNVSTLELGDSALYLCASSGRGSVENEQFFGPGTRLTVL.

This clone was seen more than once but under ten times. CDR3 sequence (DNA): TGTGCCAGCAGCAAGGACTTGATTACTAATGAAAAACTGTTTTTT. This sequence encodes CASSKDLITNEKLFF. The gene calls are TRBV5-4 and TRBJ1-4; D gene ambiguous. Deletions cut 4 bases from V and 2 bases from J, with 12 bases between. Germline V gives CDR1 SGHNT, CDR2 YYREEE (reference sequence). This CDR3 is built from 15 residues.

The rearrangement uses TRBV5-4 and TRBJ1-1; 11 bases fit TRBD1. The germline V gene encodes CDR1 SGHNT and CDR2 YYREEE (reference sequence). J was trimmed by 4 bases and V by 2 bases; bases with no gene match: 7. CDR3 length: 16 amino acids. The CDR3 here is CASSLITGTGGTEAFF. DNA for the CDR3: TGTGCCAGCAGCTTAATAACCGGGACAGGGGGCACTGAAGCTTTCTTT.